The 28 T cell receptor beta chains below all came from one sample that was sequenced in a study of blood T cell repertoires in COVID-19. Generated by immunoSEQ multiplex PCR, the TCRdb table keeps only in-frame clones and is missing some. In the table there are about 140,000 clones, 87% of which are singletons. Sequenced material: PBMCs or T cells enriched from blood (not recorded which). Receptors were obtained from a man aged 55 to 70 who had recovered from COVID-19.

The V gene is TRBV3-1 (or the pseudogene TRBV3-2), the J gene TRBJ2-3; TRBD1 aligns across 7 bases. J gave up 2 bases and V 5 bases, and 7 bases lay outside the gene matches. CDR3 length: 15 residues. The germline V gene has CDR1 LGHDT and CDR2 YNNKEL (reference sequence). In DNA, the CDR3 is TGTGCCAGCAGCGCGGACAGGTGGTCCACAGATACGCAGTATTTT. It yields the protein CASSADRWSTDTQYF.

This chain links TRBV5-1 with TRBJ2-2; D might be TRBD2 (7 bases). This CDR3 has 14 residues. V lost 2 bases to trimming and J lost 7 bases, with 12 bases between them. Germline V gene sequence: CDR1 SGHRS, CDR2 YFSETQ. The CDR3 bases are TGCGCCAGCAGCTTCGGGGGGCCAGACGGGGAGCTGTTTTTT. Translation: CASSFGGPDGELFF.

The gene calls are TRBV24-1 and TRBJ1-2, with TRBD1 identical over 7 bases. Looked up from germline, CDR1 is KGHDR and CDR2 is SFDVKD. J gave up 7 bases and V 6 bases, and 7 bases lay outside the gene matches. The CDR3 spans 13 residues. The CDR3 region is CATSLEGARGYTF. The CDR3 nucleotides are TGTGCCACCAGTTTAGAGGGGGCGCGTGGCTACACCTTC.

The rearrangement uses TRBV15 and TRBJ2-1; TRBD2 agrees at 9 bases. Germline loops: CDR1 LNHNV, CDR2 YYDKDF (reference sequence). The CDR3 length is 14 residues. The trim removed 6 bases at V and 8 bases at J, leaving 8 bases unmatched. CDR3 nucleotide sequence: TGTGCCACCAGTCTAGCGGGGTTTGTGTATGAGCAGTTCTTC. Protein sequence: CATSLAGFVYEQFF.

V usage is TRBV4-1 and J usage is TRBJ1-3; D unclear. Per germline, CDR1 MGHRA and CDR2 YSYEKL. The length of the CDR3 is 17 residues. With 1 base removed from V and 0 bases from J, the gap between germline ends came to 13 bases. The CDR3 loop is CASSQGTSVFSGNTIYF. The CDR3 DNA reads as TGCGCCAGCAGCCAAGGGACTTCTGTCTTCTCTGGAAACACCATATATTTT.

The genes are TRBV5-1 and TRBJ2-7; 9 positions match TRBD1. This CDR3 is 16 amino acids long. CDR1 is SGHRS, CDR2 YFSETQ, per germline. V was clipped by 7 bases and J by 5 bases; unmatched bases: 16. The CDR3 bases are TGCGCCAGCTCTCCTGTGCCCGGGACAGGGAACCACGAGCAGTACTTC. Translated: CASSPVPGTGNHEQYF.

V is TRBV30 and J is TRBJ2-3; 7 positions match TRBD2. Germline V gene sequence: CDR1 GTSNPN, CDR2 SVGIG (reference sequence). This CDR3 has 15 residues. The trim removed 0 bases at V and 0 bases at J, leaving 3 bases unmatched. This chain's CDR3 is CAWSVLGGSTDTQYF. The CDR3 coding sequence is TGTGCCTGGAGTGTTTTGGGGGGGAGCACAGATACGCAGTATTTT.

This chain uses TRBV28 with TRBJ2-7; 7 bases fit TRBD2. The ends lost 2 bases at V and 9 bases at J; junction bases unmatched: 7. The CDR3 has 13 residues. Germline values: CDR1 MDHEN, CDR2 SYDVKM. The CDR3 region is CASSLAGRVAQYF. CDR3 sequence (DNA): TGTGCCAGCAGTTTAGCGGGGAGGGTGGCGCAGTACTTC.

The V gene is TRBV29-1, the J gene TRBJ2-7, with a weak D call TRBD1 (5 bases). Germline CDR1 SQVTM, CDR2 ANQGSEA. The CDR3 loop spans 14 amino acids. Trimming took off 5 bases at V and 0 bases at J, with 14 bases between the two ends. The CDR3 region is CSVFKGSSSYEQYF. The CDR3 DNA is TGCAGCGTTTTTAAGGGGTCCTCCTCCTACGAGCAGTACTTC.

The rearrangement links TRBV15 to TRBJ1-5; 7 bases are a match to TRBD1. The CDR3 is made up of 14 amino acids. Trimming at V came to 3 bases and at J to 3 bases, leaving 2 bases not matched to a gene. Germline V lookup: CDR1 LNHNV, CDR2 YYDKDF (reference sequence). In DNA form, the CDR3 reads TGTGCCACCAGCAGGGACAGGAACAATCAGCCCCAGCATTTT. The encoded protein is CATSRDRNNQPQHF.

The gene calls are TRBV19 and TRBJ1-5, with 7 bases lining up with TRBD1. The germline CDR1 and CDR2 sequences are LNHDA and SQIVND (reference sequence). This CDR3 has 15 residues. Unmatched junction bases numbered 9, after V lost 3 bases and J lost 7 bases. The CDR3 sequence is CASSIRQGQNQPQHF. The DNA of the CDR3 is TGTGCCAGTAGTATCCGACAGGGTCAGAACCAGCCCCAGCATTTT.

The V call is TRBV5-4, the J call TRBJ1-1; TRBD1 is a possible D gene (6 bases). Germline V gives CDR1 SGHNT, CDR2 YYREEE (reference sequence). Trimming took off 2 bases at V and 1 base at J, with 6 bases between the two ends. This CDR3 is 13 amino acids long. The CDR3 loop reads CASSFRGNTEAFF. In DNA form, the CDR3 reads TGTGCCAGCAGCTTCAGGGGGAACACTGAAGCTTTCTTT.

This chain joins TRBV12-3 or TRBV12-4 and TRBJ1-1; no reliable D call. V was pared by 4 bases and J by 6 bases, with 12 bases between. The CDR3 loop spans 13 amino acids. As DNA, the CDR3 is TGTGCCAGCAGTTCCCACGGGAGGCCTGAAGCTTTCTTT. Translation: CASSSHGRPEAFF.

The chain recombines TRBV4-2 with TRBJ2-6; D perhaps matches TRBD2 (6 bases). The CDR3 loop spans 16 amino acids. Deletions cut 4 bases from V and 4 bases from J, with 14 bases between. Germline values: CDR1 LGHNA, CDR2 YNFKEQ. The CDR3 DNA reads as TGTGCCAGCAGCCCAACTGGCGGGGACGGGGCCAACGTCCTGACTTTC. This codes for CASSPTGGDGANVLTF.

This chain connects TRBV30 to TRBJ1-2, with 8 positions matching TRBD1. CDR3 length: 12 residues. Trimming cost V 5 bases and J 2 bases; bases outside gene matches: 1. Looked up from germline, CDR1 is GTSNPN and CDR2 is SVGIG (reference sequence). The CDR3 region is CAWGDRNYGYTF. The CDR3 nucleotides are TGTGCCTGGGGGGACAGGAACTATGGCTACACCTTC.

Turning to this clone: A junction boundary mismatches the germline segment, possibly from a read error. The genes are TRBV6-5 and TRBJ2-1, with 12 bases that match TRBD2. From germline, CDR1 is MNHEY and CDR2 SVGAGI. The CDR3 covers 16 residues. Written as DNA, the CDR3 is TGTGCCAGCAGTAACTCCGGGACTAGCGGGTTTAATGAGCAGTTCTTC. Amino acid sequence: CASSNSGTSGFNEQFF.

The V call is TRBV7-8, the J call TRBJ2-7; D is possibly TRBD1 (8 bases). CDR3 length: 14 residues. Germline values: CDR1 SGHVS, CDR2 FQNEAQ. V gave up 5 bases and J gave up 4 bases, with 15 bases separating them. This chain's CDR3 is CASSTGGDSYEQYF. The CDR3 DNA sequence: TGTGCCAGCAGCACAGGGGGGGATTCTTACGAGCAGTACTTC.

CDR3 in amino acids: CASSQVGVRSEQYF. The CDR3 bases are TGTGCCAGCAGCCAAGTGGGTGTTCGGAGCGAGCAGTACTTC. The chain joins TRBV3-1 (or the pseudogene TRBV3-2) to TRBJ2-7; D uncertain. The CDR3 is 14 residues long. From germline, CDR1 is LGHDT and CDR2 YNNKEL (reference sequence). The V and J ends lost 1 base and 6 bases respectively, with 13 bases between them.

The chain's CDR3 is CASSSTAYEQYF. Here the CDR3 DNA reads TGTGCCAGCAGCAGCACAGCCTACGAGCAGTACTTC. This chain joins TRBV3-1 (or the pseudogene TRBV3-2) and TRBJ2-7; D is uncertain. CDR3 size: 12 residues. The V gene lost 5 bases and the J gene lost 2 bases, with 7 bases spanning the gap. CDR1 is LGHDT and CDR2 is YNNKEL in the germline V gene (reference sequence).

The genes are TRBV4-2 and TRBJ2-5; a weak D match, TRBD2 (5 bases). Between the trimmed V and J ends, which lost 2 bases and 2 bases, there was a span of 12 bases. CDR3 size: 15 residues. The germline V gene has CDR1 LGHNA and CDR2 YNFKEQ. CDR3 sequence reads: CASSQPLDYQETQYF. CDR3 in DNA: TGTGCCAGCAGCCAACCCCTAGACTATCAAGAGACCCAGTACTTC.

This clone was seen just once. V usage is TRBV23-1 and J usage is TRBJ2-7; 11 bases line up with TRBD1. TRBV23-1 counts as an open reading frame of uncertain function. The trim removed 3 bases at V and 6 bases at J, leaving 10 bases unmatched. The CDR3 covers 16 residues. The CDR3, as DNA: TGCGCCAGCAGTCACTCCCCCGGACAGGGGGCTTCCGAGCAGTACTTC. This codes for CASSHSPGQGASEQYF.

The J gene is TRBJ1-1, the V gene TRBV5-1; a possible D gene is TRBD1 (6 bases). V was trimmed by 4 bases and J by 4 bases, leaving 14 bases between them. Germline-derived CDR1 and CDR2 are SGHRS and YFSETQ. The CDR3 is 14 residues long. Here the CDR3 reads CASSITQGSTEAFF. Written as DNA, the CDR3 is TGCGCCAGCAGCATTACCCAGGGGAGCACTGAAGCTTTCTTT.

The genes are TRBV2 and TRBJ1-4; D is uncertain. Germline V CDR1 and CDR2: SNHLY, FYNNEI. V was pared by 4 bases and J by 8 bases, with 11 bases between. CDR3 length: 13 residues. CDR3 coding DNA: TGTGCCAGCAGTGTGAACTTCCGGGAAAAACTGTTTTTT. Translating gives CASSVNFREKLFF.

This clone was found once. The chain employs TRBV3-1 (or the pseudogene TRBV3-2) and TRBJ2-1; TRBD2 agrees at 12 bases. The germline V gene has CDR1 LGHDT and CDR2 YNNKEL (reference sequence). The CDR3 covers 15 residues. V lost 1 base, J lost 6 bases, and 1 base stayed unmatched. The CDR3 loop is CASSQGTSGVNEQFF. CDR3 nucleotide sequence: TGTGCCAGCAGCCAAGGGACTAGCGGGGTCAATGAGCAGTTCTTC.

This clone appeared once. The chain employs TRBV30 and TRBJ2-7; D is perhaps TRBD2 (6 bases). The germline CDR1 and CDR2 sequences are GTSNPN and SVGIG (reference sequence). This CDR3 comprises 14 residues. Trimming removed 0 bases at V and 2 bases at J, with 11 bases between. As DNA, the CDR3 is TGTGCCTGGAGTGTGGGCGGGATTACCTACGAGCAGTACTTC. Its translation is CAWSVGGITYEQYF.

J is TRBJ1-6 and V is TRBV9; a weak D match, TRBD1 (5 bases). This CDR3 is built from 14 residues. The V end was cut by 1 base, the J end by 9 bases, with 11 bases between. The germline V gene encodes CDR1 SGDLS and CDR2 YYNGEE. This chain's CDR3 is CASSVKGASSPLHF. The CDR3 nucleotides read TGTGCCAGCAGCGTAAAAGGGGCGAGTTCACCCCTCCACTTT. Full variable domain (remainder filled in from reference TRBV9 and TRBJ1-6): DSGVTQTPKHLITATGQRVTLRCSPRSGDLSVYWYQQSLDQGLQFLIQYYNGEERAKGNILERFSAQQFPDLHSELNLSSLELGDSALYFCASSVKGASSPLHFGNGTRLTVT.

This clone was counted between two and nine times. J is TRBJ2-1 and V is TRBV5-1; 10 positions match TRBD2. This CDR3 region has 16 residues. V was clipped by 4 bases and J by 8 bases; unmatched bases: 12. From germline, CDR1 is SGHRS and CDR2 YFSETQ. The chain's CDR3 is CASSLDGTSVPHEQFF. CDR3 bases: TGCGCCAGCAGCCTGGACGGGACTAGCGTCCCGCATGAGCAGTTCTTC.

The V and J genes are TRBV4-1 and TRBJ1-1; 10 nucleotides line up with TRBD1. Germline loops: CDR1 MGHRA, CDR2 YSYEKL. After removal of 4 bases from V and 5 bases from J, the junction contained 7 bases not matched to a gene. The CDR3 has 15 residues. CDR3 coding DNA: TGCGCCAGCAGCCCATCCCGGACAGGGGGAACTGAAGCTTTCTTT. As protein: CASSPSRTGGTEAFF.